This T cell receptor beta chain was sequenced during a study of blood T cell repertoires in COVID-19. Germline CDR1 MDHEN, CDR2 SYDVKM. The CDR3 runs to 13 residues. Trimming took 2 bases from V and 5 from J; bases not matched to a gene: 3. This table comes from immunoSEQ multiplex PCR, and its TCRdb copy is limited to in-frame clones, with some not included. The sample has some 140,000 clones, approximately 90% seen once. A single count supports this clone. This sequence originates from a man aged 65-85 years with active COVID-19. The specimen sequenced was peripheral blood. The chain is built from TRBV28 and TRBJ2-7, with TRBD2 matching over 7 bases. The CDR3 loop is CASSLGGRDEQYF. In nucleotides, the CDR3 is TGTGCCAGCAGTTTAGGAGGGAGGGACGAGCAGTACTTC.